These 23 T cell receptor beta chains share one sample of origin, sequenced in a study of cytomegalovirus exposure and HLA in healthy donors. Amplification used 60 Vbeta primers and 13 Jbeta primers. TCRdb's table, derived via immunoSEQ multiplex PCR, lists solely in-frame clones and lacks some. The sample lists tens of thousands of clones, roughly three quarters occurring once. Specimen: PBMCs. The receptors stem from a woman in her 30s in good health and CMV-seropositive.

The chain joins TRBV7-6 to TRBJ2-7, with D unclear. CDR3 length equals 13 residues. Trimming stripped 1 base from V and 4 bases from J, with 8 bases between. Germline assignment: CDR1 SGHVS and CDR2 FNYEAQ. CDR3 in amino acids: CASSLDAGYEQYF. The CDR3 DNA reads as TGTGCCAGCAGCTTAGACGCAGGTTACGAGCAGTACTTC.

The rearrangement uses TRBV11-3 and TRBJ1-1; maybe TRBD1 (6 bases). CDR3 length: 13 residues. Trimming cost V 1 base and J 7 bases, with 10 bases left between them. CDR1 is SGHNT and CDR2 is YENEEA in the germline V gene. CDR3 sequence reads: CASSLGQDLEAFF. The CDR3 DNA sequence: TGTGCCAGCAGCTTAGGACAGGACCTTGAAGCTTTCTTT. Together with reference TRBV11-3 and TRBJ1-1, the CDR3 gives the full variable domain: EAGVVQSPRYKIIEKKQPVAFWCNPISGHNTLYWYLQNLGQGPELLIRYENEEAVDDSQLPKDRFSAERLKGVDSTLKIQPAELGDSAVYLCASSLGQDLEAFFGQGTRLTVV.

The genes are TRBV19 and TRBJ1-1; a possible D gene is TRBD1 (5 bases). CDR3 size: 14 residues. V was trimmed by 2 bases and J by 7 bases, leaving 14 bases between them. Germline V lookup: CDR1 LNHDA, CDR2 SQIVND (reference sequence). The CDR3 is CASSIPQGKGEAFF. CDR3 sequence (DNA): TGTGCCAGTAGTATACCCCAGGGTAAGGGTGAAGCTTTCTTT.

V gene TRBV6-5 combines with J gene TRBJ2-1, with D tentatively TRBD2 (7 bases). CDR1 is MNHEY, CDR2 SVGAGI, per germline. V lost 0 bases to trimming and J lost 7 bases, with 16 bases between them. The CDR3 length is 16 residues. CDR3 in amino acids: CASSYSGGAGRNEQFF. DNA for the CDR3: TGTGCCAGCAGTTACTCTGGGGGGGCAGGCAGGAATGAGCAGTTCTTC.

The genes are TRBV30 and TRBJ2-6, with D possibly being TRBD2 (6 bases). CDR1 is GTSNPN and CDR2 is SVGIG in the germline V gene (reference sequence). Deletions cut 2 bases from V and 0 bases from J, with 14 bases between. The CDR3 covers 17 residues. Written as DNA, the CDR3 is TGTGCCTGGAGTAGCGAGCGGGTGCGCTCTGGGGCCAACGTCCTGACTTTC. The encoded protein is CAWSSERVRSGANVLTF.

This clone was detected once. The chain uses TRBV4-1 and TRBJ2-1; a weak D match, TRBD2 (5 bases). Germline V gives CDR1 MGHRA, CDR2 YSYEKL. The CDR3 runs 15 residues. Trimming removed 0 bases at V and 9 bases at J, with 15 bases between. The CDR3 nucleotides read TGCGCCAGCAGCCAAGACCCCATGGGCGGGCTTGAGCAGTTCTTC. It encodes CASSQDPMGGLEQFF.

The gene calls are TRBV4-2 and TRBJ2-3; TRBD2 matches at 10 bases. In germline, CDR1 is LGHNA, CDR2 YNFKEQ. J gave up 3 bases and V 5 bases, and 2 bases lay outside the gene matches. This CDR3 region has 14 residues. The CDR3 reads CASSSSGSTDTQYF. The CDR3 coding sequence is TGTGCCAGCAGCTCTAGCGGGAGTACAGATACGCAGTATTTT.

About this clone: Germline is not matched at one junction end, which may reflect a read error. The chain employs TRBV15 and TRBJ2-1; 7 bases line up with TRBD2. Germline V gene lookup returns CDR1 LNHNV and CDR2 YYDKDF (reference sequence). This CDR3 is 15 amino acids long. CDR3 nucleotide sequence: TGTCCCACCAGCCTGTCTAGCGGTTCCTACAATGAGCAGTTCTTC. Residues: CPTSLSSGSYNEQFF.

V is TRBV19 and J is TRBJ1-1; no firm D call. The V end was cut by 5 bases, the J end by 0 bases, with 7 bases between. The length of the CDR3 is 13 residues. The germline CDR1 and CDR2 sequences are LNHDA and SQIVND (reference sequence). DNA of the CDR3: TGTGCCAGTAGTCCCACGGTGAACACTGAAGCTTTCTTT. This gives the protein CASSPTVNTEAFF.

A few counts support this clone. This sequence joins TRBV7-9 and TRBJ2-5; a possible D gene is TRBD2 (6 bases). The CDR3 runs to 16 residues. Germline CDR1 reads SEHNR; CDR2 reads FQNEAQ (reference sequence). The ends were cut back, 1 base at V and 1 base at J, with 13 bases in the middle. Written as DNA, the CDR3 is TGTGCCAGCAGCTTAGGGACGGGGGTCGCCCAAGAGACCCAGTACTTC. Amino acid sequence: CASSLGTGVAQETQYF.

This chain uses TRBV18 with TRBJ2-2, with a possible D match to TRBD1 (5 bases). Germline CDR1 KGHSH, CDR2 LQKENI. Deletions cut 3 bases from V and 3 bases from J, with 11 bases between. The CDR3 loop spans 15 amino acids. The CDR3 nucleotides are TGTGCCAGCTCACCCGCCAGGGCGGACACCGGGGAGCTGTTTTTT. It translates to CASSPARADTGELFF.

V and J are TRBV5-5 and TRBJ2-1; tentatively, D is TRBD1 (6 bases). This CDR3 is built from 13 residues. Germline V gene lookup returns CDR1 SGHKS and CDR2 YYEKEE (reference sequence). V dropped 1 base and J dropped 9 bases, with 11 bases sitting between them. As DNA, the CDR3 is TGTGCCAGCAGCTTGCAGGGGTCGGGTGAGCAGTTCTTC. Translating it yields CASSLQGSGEQFF.

The chain joins TRBV28 to TRBJ2-7, with D uncertain. Germline V CDR1 and CDR2: MDHEN, SYDVKM. CDR3 length: 14 residues. The germline V and J ends were trimmed by 2 bases and 2 bases, with 10 bases remaining between them. As DNA, the CDR3 is TGTGCCAGCAGTTTAGCACGGCGGCCCTACGAGCAGTACTTC. Its translation: CASSLARRPYEQYF.

This rearrangement joins TRBV10-1 to TRBJ2-7, with 8 bases aligning to TRBD1. Per germline, CDR1 WNHNN and CDR2 SYGVQD (reference sequence). J lost 5 bases, V lost 3 bases, and 3 bases had no gene match. This CDR3 has 13 amino acids. The CDR3 region is CASSDGQGDEQYF. The CDR3, as DNA: TGCGCCAGCAGTGACGGACAGGGAGACGAGCAGTACTTC.

This clone was seen just once. CDR3 bases: TGCGCCAGCAGCTTTCCACATACAGGGAACACTGAAGCTTTCTTT. Amino acids: CASSFPHTGNTEAFF. This chain connects TRBV5-1 to TRBJ1-1; D may be TRBD1 (5 bases). Trimming left V 2 bases short and J 1 base short, with 12 bases between. The CDR3 runs to 15 residues. Germline V CDR1 and CDR2: SGHRS, YFSETQ.

The genes are TRBV11-3 and TRBJ1-1; TRBD1 is a possible D gene (5 bases). V lost 0 bases to trimming and J lost 8 bases, with 10 bases between them. Per germline, CDR1 SGHNT and CDR2 YENEEA. The CDR3 is 13 amino acids. Written as DNA, the CDR3 is TGTGCCAGCAGCTTAGATGGGGCAGCCGAAGCTTTCTTT. This codes for CASSLDGAAEAFF.

Only a few counts were recorded for this clone. The V and J genes are TRBV6-6 and TRBJ2-1, with no clear D. The V end lost 6 bases, the J end lost 4 bases, and 4 bases lay between the germline ends. Germline CDR1 is MNHNY and CDR2 is SVGAGI (reference sequence). The CDR3 extends over 11 amino acids. The CDR3 loop is CASSPYNEQFF. The CDR3 DNA follows: TGTGCCAGCAGCCCTTACAATGAGCAGTTCTTC.

The DNA of the CDR3 is TGTGCCAGTAGTTACACAGGGGCTCACAACTATGGCTACACCTTC. This codes for CASSYTGAHNYGYTF. This chain uses TRBV19 with TRBJ1-2, with TRBD1 matching 7 bases. V dropped 5 bases and J dropped 2; count of bases not matched to a gene: 8. CDR3 size: 15 residues. Germline loops: CDR1 LNHDA, CDR2 SQIVND (reference sequence).

This sequence joins TRBV7-6 and TRBJ1-6; 9 bases are shared with TRBD1. Germline assignment: CDR1 SGHVS and CDR2 FNYEAQ. V lost 5 bases and J lost 10; bases outside the gene matches: 9. There are 15 residues in the CDR3. The CDR3: CASSTGQGKRSPLHF. As DNA, the CDR3 is TGTGCCAGCAGCACCGGACAGGGGAAACGATCACCCCTCCACTTT.

The gene calls are TRBV7-2 and TRBJ2-7; 10 bases are shared with TRBD1. The germline V gene has CDR1 SGHTA and CDR2 FQGNSA. The J segment lost 6 bases and the V segment lost 5 bases, leaving 13 bases of the junction unmatched. This CDR3 spans 16 amino acids. CDR3 nucleotides: TGTGCCAGCAGCCCCCGGCTCGGGGGACAGGGGCTCGAGCAGTACTTC. Translation gives CASSPRLGGQGLEQYF.

This sequence joins TRBV5-1 and TRBJ1-6; TRBD1 is a possible D gene (6 bases). The CDR3 has 15 amino acids. CDR1 is SGHRS, CDR2 YFSETQ, per germline. The germline V and J ends were trimmed by 0 bases and 7 bases, with 11 bases remaining between them. The DNA of the CDR3 is TGCGCCAGCAGCTTGGTTGGACAGAAGAATTCACCCCTCCACTTT. This sequence encodes CASSLVGQKNSPLHF.

DNA of the CDR3: TGTGCCTGGAGTGTTGGTGGCGGGGGGGCATATACGCAGTATTTT. This sequence encodes CAWSVGGGGAYTQYF. The gene calls are TRBV30 and TRBJ2-3, with 9 bases matching TRBD2. The CDR3 length is 15 residues. In germline, CDR1 is GTSNPN, CDR2 SVGIG (reference sequence). Losses at the gene ends were 0 bases for V and 7 bases for J; bases not matched to a gene: 8. Together with reference TRBV30 and TRBJ2-3, the CDR3 gives the full variable domain: SQTIHQWPATLVQPVGSPLSLECTVEGTSNPNLYWYRQAAGRGLQLLFYSVGIGQISSEVPQNLSASRPQDRQFILSSKKLLLSDSGFYLCAWSVGGGGAYTQYFGPGTRLTVL.

The CDR3 DNA reads as TGTGCCAGCAGCCGCAGACTAGCGGGGGCCGCAGATACGCAGTATTTT. Translated, it gives CASSRRLAGAADTQYF. The chain couples TRBV7-2 to TRBJ2-3; 12 bases match TRBD2. Germline CDR1 and CDR2: SGHTA and FQGNSA. The CDR3 totals 16 residues. Trimming removed 5 bases from V and 4 bases from J; junction bases left unmatched: 7.